One sample yielded the 26 T cell receptor beta chains listed below, sequenced in a study of blood T cell repertoires in COVID-19. Sequencing was performed with immunoSEQ multiplex PCR; in TCRdb, only in-frame clones are kept and a portion is missing. The sample lists tens of thousands of clones, about 88% occurring once. The sample taken for sequencing was peripheral blood. These receptors were collected from a human donor in a cohort sampled during active COVID-19.

Here the CDR3 reads CASSEVLAGKSSYEQYF. CDR3 DNA: TGTGCCAGCAGTGAAGTTCTCGCGGGCAAAAGCTCCTACGAGCAGTACTTC. The V gene is TRBV6-1, the J gene TRBJ2-7; possibly TRBD2 for D (5 bases). CDR1 MNHNS and CDR2 SASEGT come from the germline V gene. Deletions cut 1 base from V and 0 bases from J, with 16 bases between. The CDR3 is made up of 17 amino acids.

The chain couples TRBV7-8 to TRBJ2-3; D might be TRBD2 (5 bases). The CDR3 is 18 amino acids. V was shortened by 5 bases and J by 3 bases, with 24 bases between the two germline ends. The germline V gene has CDR1 SGHVS and CDR2 FQNEAQ. The CDR3 coding sequence is TGTGCCAGCAGCCCGTACCGGGTCCTTACAACGGGGACAGATACGCAGTATTTT. It codes for CASSPYRVLTTGTDTQYF.

The chain combines TRBV4-1 with TRBJ2-7; 9 bases are shared with TRBD2. The CDR3 has 19 residues. With V trimmed by 1 base and J by 3 bases, 16 bases remained unmatched. The germline gives CDR1 MGHRA, CDR2 YSYEKL. The CDR3 DNA is TGCGCCAGCAGCCAAGTTACGACGGGTCGGGTAGCGGGAGACTACGAGCAGTACTTC. Translation gives CASSQVTTGRVAGDYEQYF.

The V and J genes are TRBV6-2 or TRBV6-3 and TRBJ1-5, with a tentative D call TRBD1 (5 bases). The germline CDR1 and CDR2 sequences are MNHEY and SVGEGT. The CDR3 runs 12 residues. V lost 5 bases and J 9 bases, leaving 11 bases between the germline ends. The DNA of the CDR3 is TGTGCCAGCAGTCAGGGTGAGTGGCCCCAGCATTTT. It translates to CASSQGEWPQHF.

This clone was found a few times. V usage is TRBV4-1 and J usage is TRBJ1-1; weak D call: TRBD1 (5 bases). Germline CDR1 reads MGHRA; CDR2 reads YSYEKL. V was pared by 4 bases and J by 4 bases, with 10 bases between. The CDR3 runs 13 residues. The CDR3 protein is CASSRGGSTEAFF. CDR3 nucleotide sequence: TGCGCCAGCAGCCGTGGGGGGAGCACTGAAGCTTTCTTT.

The chain has TRBV27 and TRBJ2-5; possible D gene TRBD1, 5 bases. V lost 4 bases, J lost 3 bases, and 12 bases lay in between. Germline V gene sequence: CDR1 MNHEY, CDR2 SMNVEV (reference sequence). CDR3 length: 14 amino acids. The CDR3 coding sequence is TGTGCCAGCAGTTATGGGGCCCGGGAAGAGACCCAGTACTTC. Its protein is CASSYGAREETQYF.

This chain links TRBV7-9 with TRBJ2-1, with 12 positions matching TRBD2. In germline, CDR1 is SEHNR, CDR2 FQNEAQ (reference sequence). CDR3 size: 14 residues. With V trimmed by 4 bases and J by 7 bases, 2 bases remained unmatched. Written as DNA, the CDR3 is TGTGCCAGCAGCTCTAGCGGGGGGGCTAATGAGCAGTTCTTC. It specifies CASSSSGGANEQFF.

The chain couples TRBV7-6 to TRBJ2-1, with TRBD2 identical over 8 bases. The CDR3 is 16 amino acids. In germline, CDR1 is SGHVS, CDR2 FNYEAQ. Trimming took 5 bases from V and 0 from J; bases not matched to a gene: 6. Here the CDR3 reads CASSPGGGSSYNEQFF. In DNA, the CDR3 is TGTGCCAGCAGCCCGGGCGGGGGGAGCTCCTACAATGAGCAGTTCTTC.

This sequence joins TRBV10-3 and TRBJ1-5; 9 bases map to TRBD1. V was clipped by 9 bases and J by 2 bases; unmatched bases: 2. This CDR3 has 13 residues. CDR1 is ENHRY and CDR2 is SYGVKD in the germline V gene. CDR3 in amino acids: CAIRTGGNQPQHF. The CDR3, as DNA: TGTGCCATTCGGACAGGGGGCAATCAGCCCCAGCATTTT.

The genes are TRBV6-2 or TRBV6-3 and TRBJ1-2; D might be TRBD1 (5 bases). V was shortened by 0 bases and J by 8 bases, with 13 bases between the two germline ends. The CDR3 contains 14 residues. The germline V gene has CDR1 MNHEY and CDR2 SVGEGT. In DNA form, the CDR3 reads TGTGCCAGCAGTTACTCGCGGTCAGGGCGGGGCTACACCTTC. Its translation: CASSYSRSGRGYTF.

The chain has TRBV3-1 (or the pseudogene TRBV3-2) and TRBJ2-5; TRBD1 matches 8 bases. The trim removed 3 bases at V and 2 bases at J, leaving 5 bases unmatched. This CDR3 region has 15 residues. CDR1 and CDR2 from the germline V gene are LGHDT and YNNKEL (reference sequence). CDR3 loop: CASSQQTGAQETQYF. The CDR3 nucleotides are TGTGCCAGCAGCCAGCAGACAGGGGCTCAAGAGACCCAGTACTTC.

This chain links TRBV7-9 with TRBJ1-3; D remains unclear. Germline-derived CDR1 and CDR2 are SEHNR and FQNEAQ (reference sequence). This CDR3 is built from 12 residues. The V end was cut by 5 bases, the J end by 4 bases, with 6 bases between. CDR3 DNA sequence: TGTGCCAGCAGCAACATGGGAAACACCATATATTTT. It codes for CASSNMGNTIYF.

The V and J genes are TRBV4-2 and TRBJ2-6, with D tentatively TRBD1 (7 bases). Germline values: CDR1 LGHNA, CDR2 YNFKEQ. The length of the CDR3 is 18 residues. With 3 bases removed from V and 0 bases from J, the gap between germline ends came to 15 bases. The DNA for the CDR3 is TGTGCCAGCAGCCAGGACGGCAGGGGGGCCTCTGGGGCCAACGTCCTGACTTTC. Translating it yields CASSQDGRGASGANVLTF.

The chain employs TRBV9 and TRBJ1-6; D possibly corresponds to TRBD1 (5 bases). Germline V gene sequence: CDR1 SGDLS, CDR2 YYNGEE. The CDR3 has 14 amino acids. V lost 6 bases and J lost 8, with 15 bases in between. The DNA for the CDR3 is TGTGCCAGCACCCCCTCGGACAAGCATTCACCCCTCCACTTT. It codes for CASTPSDKHSPLHF.

The chain is built from TRBV27 and TRBJ2-1; D unresolved. Germline lookup yields CDR1 MNHEY and CDR2 SMNVEV (reference sequence). The CDR3 extends over 13 amino acids. Trimming left V 4 bases short and J 3 bases short, with 7 bases between. The CDR3 loop reads CASSSIYYNEQFF. The DNA of the CDR3 is TGTGCCAGCAGTTCTATATACTACAATGAGCAGTTCTTC.

The rearrangement joins TRBV20-1 to TRBJ2-7, with 10 bases fitting TRBD1. Germline assignment: CDR1 DFQATT and CDR2 SNEGSKA (reference sequence). The CDR3 has 13 residues. V shed 4 bases and J 6 bases; nucleotides not matched to a gene: 6. The CDR3 sequence: CSANDRGRVEQYF. The CDR3 coding sequence is TGCAGTGCTAATGACAGGGGGCGCGTCGAGCAGTACTTC.

The V call is TRBV11-2, the J call TRBJ2-5; D perhaps matches TRBD2 (6 bases). This CDR3 has 15 residues. The V end lost 3 bases, the J end lost 1 base, and 12 bases lay between the germline ends. The germline V gene encodes CDR1 SGHAT and CDR2 FQNNGV. The CDR3 DNA sequence: TGTGCCAGCAGCTTGGGGGGAGCTTTCCAAGAGACCCAGTACTTC. Its protein is CASSLGGAFQETQYF.

The chain has TRBV18 and TRBJ2-2; TRBD2 aligns across 7 bases. The germline CDR1 and CDR2 sequences are KGHSH and LQKENI. This CDR3 has 17 residues. V dropped 4 bases and J dropped 0; count of bases not matched to a gene: 8. In DNA form, the CDR3 reads TGTGCCAGCTCACTGTACGAAGCGGGGCCGAACACCGGGGAGCTGTTTTTT. Protein product: CASSLYEAGPNTGELFF.

This chain links TRBV7-2 with TRBJ2-3, with D unresolved. The CDR3 has 14 amino acids. The germline gives CDR1 SGHTA, CDR2 FQGNSA. Deletions cut 4 bases from V and 1 base from J, with 9 bases between. The CDR3 region has the DNA TGTGCCAGCAGCTCCTTACTTGGCACAGATACGCAGTATTTT. This translates into CASSSLLGTDTQYF.

In its sample, this clone was seen a few times. The rearrangement uses TRBV27 and TRBJ2-3; 11 bases match TRBD2. Germline values: CDR1 MNHEY, CDR2 SMNVEV (reference sequence). V gave up 10 bases and J gave up 2 bases; unmatched junction bases: 17. This CDR3 has 18 residues. The CDR3 DNA reads as TGTGCCATCCGGCCGGGACTAGCGGACACCAAGCCCACAGATACGCAGTATTTT. Residues: CAIRPGLADTKPTDTQYF.

The chain is built from TRBV4-2 and TRBJ1-2, with TRBD1 matching 8 bases. This CDR3 is 14 amino acids long. The V gene end was trimmed by 7 bases and the J gene end by 7 bases; junction bases not matched to a gene: 11. Germline V CDR1 and CDR2: LGHNA, YNFKEQ. The CDR3 is CASTPAPGGAGYTF. The CDR3 DNA is TGTGCCAGCACCCCGGCCCCAGGGGGCGCTGGCTACACCTTC.

The chain is built from TRBV21-1 and TRBJ2-1; TRBD1 is taken as the D call from the table, unchecked against the DNA. TRBV21-1 is listed as a pseudogene. This CDR3 is built from 16 residues. The CDR3 nucleotides read TGTGCCAGCAGCTCCCCTCGCGACACCGGCTACAATGAGCAGTTCTTC. Its translation: CASSSPRDTGYNEQFF.

The V and J genes are TRBV19 and TRBJ2-1; 7 nucleotides match TRBD1. Germline CDR1 reads LNHDA; CDR2 reads SQIVND (reference sequence). The trim removed 7 bases at V and 8 bases at J, leaving 8 bases unmatched. This CDR3 has 13 residues. The CDR3 loop reads CASTQTGRDEQFF. In DNA, the CDR3 is TGTGCCAGTACCCAGACAGGGCGGGATGAGCAGTTCTTC.

As to this clone: Other DNA sequences from this sample encode an identical CDR3 as well. This sequence joins TRBV19 and TRBJ2-3, with no clear D. The V end lost 6 bases, the J end lost 1 base, and 5 bases lay between the germline ends. Germline-derived CDR1 and CDR2 are LNHDA and SQIVND (reference sequence). The CDR3 loop spans 12 amino acids. The CDR3 sequence is CASRSGTDTQYF. The CDR3 DNA follows: TGTGCCAGTAGAAGCGGCACAGATACGCAGTATTTT. Based on the CDR3 plus reference TRBV19 and TRBJ2-3, the full variable domain is DGGITQSPKYLFRKEGQNVTLSCEQNLNHDAMYWYRQDPGQGLRLIYYSQIVNDFQKGDIAEGYSVSREKKESFPLTVTSAQKNPTAFYLCASRSGTDTQYFGPGTRLTVL.

Details on this clone: At one of its ends the junction is not consistent with the germline gene, which may arise from a read error. This chain connects TRBV3-1 (or the pseudogene TRBV3-2) to TRBJ2-5, with 13 bases lining up with TRBD2. The CDR3 runs 13 residues. Germline CDR1 and CDR2: LGHDT and YNNKEL (reference sequence). The CDR3 region has the DNA TGTGCCAGCAGCCAAATGACTAGCGGGGGGTTGAACTTC. This encodes CASSQMTSGGLNF.

The V call is TRBV7-9, the J call TRBJ1-2; 7 bases align to TRBD1. The germline V gene has CDR1 SEHNR and CDR2 FQNEAQ (reference sequence). Germline trimming cut 4 bases from V and 4 bases from J; bases unmatched to any gene: 9. This CDR3 is built from 15 residues. This CDR3 reads CASSSRKGGSYGYTF. CDR3 nucleotides: TGTGCCAGCAGCTCCCGTAAAGGGGGCAGCTATGGCTACACCTTC.